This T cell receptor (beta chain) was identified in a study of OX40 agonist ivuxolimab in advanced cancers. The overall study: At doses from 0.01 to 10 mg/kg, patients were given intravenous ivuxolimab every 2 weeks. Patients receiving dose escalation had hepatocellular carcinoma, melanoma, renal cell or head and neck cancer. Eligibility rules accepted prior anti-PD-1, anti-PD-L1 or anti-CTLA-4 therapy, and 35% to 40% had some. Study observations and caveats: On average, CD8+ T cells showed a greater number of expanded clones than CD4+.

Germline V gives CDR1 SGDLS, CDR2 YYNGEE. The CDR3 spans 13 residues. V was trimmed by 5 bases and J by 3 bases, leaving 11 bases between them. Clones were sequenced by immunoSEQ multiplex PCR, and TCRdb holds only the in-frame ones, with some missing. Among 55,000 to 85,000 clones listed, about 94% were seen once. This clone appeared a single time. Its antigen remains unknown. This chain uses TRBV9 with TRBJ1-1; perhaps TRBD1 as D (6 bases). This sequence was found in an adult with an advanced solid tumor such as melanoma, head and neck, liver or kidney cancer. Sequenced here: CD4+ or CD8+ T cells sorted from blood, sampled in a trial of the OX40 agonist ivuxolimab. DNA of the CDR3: TGTGCCAGCAGTAAGGGGGGCGACACTGAAGCTTTCTTT. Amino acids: CASSKGGDTEAFF. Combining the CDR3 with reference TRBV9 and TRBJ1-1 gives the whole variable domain DSGVTQTPKHLITATGQRVTLRCSPRSGDLSVYWYQQSLDQGLQFLIQYYNGEERAKGNILERFSAQQFPDLHSELNLSSLELGDSALYFCASSKGGDTEAFFGQGTRLTVV.